This T cell receptor (beta chain) was profiled in a study of monozygotic twins with inflammatory bowel disease. For this clonotype: Its matching antigen is unknown.

Researchers generated cDNA in eight separate reactions per sample. TCRalpha and TCRbeta cDNA went through nested PCRs of roughly 15 and 9 cycles, two in total. TCRdb reprocessed the 5' RACE reads and keeps a single row for each CDR3 protein, giving no DNA. The sample includes 300,000 to 400,000 distinct CDR3 sequences. The germline V gene has CDR1 SGHAT and CDR2 FQNNGV. This CDR3 has 18 residues. Study-level findings and limits: Results did not support any single strong IBD-associated signal or clonotype. A reduction in TCRbeta diversity (inverse Simpson) was seen in IBD patients relative to healthy co-twins.

This chain joins TRBV11-2 and TRBJ2-4; TCRdb's D call of TRBD2 is untestable without DNA. This receptor was identified in a human donor with ulcerative colitis or Crohn's disease, or a healthy co-twin of an affected twin (not recorded which). The sample consisted of blood. CDR3 loop: CASSPPGGNILAKNIQYF.